This TCR beta chain was recovered during a study of siplizumab effects on memory and regulatory T cells. Clones were sequenced by immunoSEQ multiplex PCR, and TCRdb holds only the in-frame ones, with some missing. The sample holds 90,000 to 120,000 clones, roughly 94% seen once. The CDR3 runs 22 residues. V was clipped by 7 bases and J by 2 bases, with 36 bases between them. CDR1 and CDR2 (germline): MNHEY, SMNVEV (reference sequence). Findings and caveats of the study: Siplizumab significantly reduced alloreactive sequences traceable to unstimulated CD4+ memory cells. In siplizumab cultures, the suppressive function of proliferating Tregs remained unconfirmed. Treatment with siplizumab left mappable alloreactive CD4+ clones averaging roughly 69% Treg-derived, compared with roughly 26% in controls.

Concerning this clone: Its antigen is currently unknown.

The material sequenced was Tregs sorted from blood. This sequence was found in a human donor in good health. The chain carries TRBV27 and TRBJ2-1; D could derive from TRBD1 or TRBD2 (5 bases each). CDR3 sequence (DNA): TGTGCCAGCACCCAGGGACGTCGTTTGAACAGAATCGGGGTTCCCACCTACAATGAGCAGTTCTTC. Amino acid sequence: CASTQGRRLNRIGVPTYNEQFF.